This passage covers 18 T cell receptor beta chains from one sample sequenced in a study of blood T cell repertoires in COVID-19. TCRdb's copy holds only in-frame clones and misses some; the assay was immunoSEQ multiplex PCR. Here the sample spans 200,000 to 300,000 clones, approximately 88% being singletons. What was sequenced was PBMCs or T cells enriched from blood (not recorded which). The receptors here all came from a woman between 40 and 50 years old with acute COVID-19.

V gene TRBV19 combines with J gene TRBJ1-2, with 9 bases matching TRBD1. V trimming: 0 bases; J trimming: 4 bases; junction bases outside the gene matches: 9. The CDR3 runs to 17 residues. The germline CDR1 and CDR2 sequences are LNHDA and SQIVND (reference sequence). CDR3 bases: TGTGCCAGTAGTATAGATACCGGGACAGGGAACGGCTATGGCTACACCTTC. Translated, it gives CASSIDTGTGNGYGYTF.

The rearrangement uses TRBV7-9 and TRBJ1-5; TRBD1 is a possible D gene (5 bases). Germline CDR1 SEHNR, CDR2 FQNEAQ (reference sequence). This CDR3 has 12 amino acids. Deletions cut 3 bases from V and 11 bases from J, with 11 bases between. CDR3 in DNA: TGTGCCAGCAGCTTCGACAGTGCTTCCCAGCATTTT. It translates to CASSFDSASQHF. Supplemented by reference TRBV7-9 and TRBJ1-5, the full variable domain reads DTGVSQNPRHKITKRGQNVTFRCDPISEHNRLYWYRQTLGQGPEFLTYFQNEAQLEKSRLLSDRFSAERPKGSFSTLEIQRTEQGDSAMYLCASSFDSASQHFGDGTRLSIL.

The rearrangement uses TRBV24-1 and TRBJ2-5; tentative D call: TRBD1 (6 bases). V was trimmed by 9 bases and J by 1 base, leaving 11 bases between them. In germline, CDR1 is KGHDR, CDR2 SFDVKD. There are 13 residues in the CDR3. The DNA of the CDR3 is TGTGCCACCTCGGGACAACTCCAAGAGACCCAGTACTTC. Its protein product is CATSGQLQETQYF.

The chain recombines TRBV7-2 with TRBJ2-3, with D possibly being TRBD2 (6 bases). CDR1 SGHTA and CDR2 FQGNSA come from the germline V gene. The CDR3 length is 15 residues. Trimming pared 0 bases from V and 3 bases from J, leaving 10 bases between. The CDR3 bases are TGTGCCAGCAGCTTAGCACCGGGAGCTACAGATACGCAGTATTTT. Encoded protein: CASSLAPGATDTQYF.

The chain combines TRBV30 with TRBJ1-1; TRBD1 might be the D (5 bases). The CDR3 is 14 amino acids. V was trimmed by 2 bases and J by 5 bases, leaving 15 bases between them. Germline CDR1 reads GTSNPN; CDR2 reads SVGIG (reference sequence). For the CDR3, the DNA is TGTGCCTGGAGTCCCACCTGGGGGGGAACTGAAGCTTTCTTT. Its protein product is CAWSPTWGGTEAFF.

The J gene is TRBJ2-7, the V gene TRBV30, with D uncertain. V lost 4 bases and J 3 bases, leaving 7 bases between the germline ends. This CDR3 comprises 11 residues. Germline V gene data show CDR1 as GTSNPN and CDR2 as SVGIG (reference sequence). This CDR3 reads CAWIQDYEQYF. CDR3 sequence (DNA): TGTGCCTGGATCCAGGACTACGAGCAGTACTTC.

The V gene is TRBV6-1, the J gene TRBJ2-7, with 11 bases that match TRBD1. From germline, CDR1 is MNHNS and CDR2 SASEGT. V dropped 3 bases and J dropped 6; count of bases not matched to a gene: 13. There are 17 residues in the CDR3. This CDR3 is CASSDRDRGARLGEQYV. The CDR3 DNA reads as TGTGCCAGCAGTGACAGGGACAGGGGGGCCCGCCTTGGCGAGCAGTACGTC.

The chain joins TRBV5-1 to TRBJ2-1, with 8 bases identical to TRBD2. CDR3 length: 14 amino acids. Looked up from germline, CDR1 is SGHRS and CDR2 is YFSETQ. V shed 1 base and J 8 bases; nucleotides not matched to a gene: 5. In DNA, the CDR3 is TGCGCCAGCAGCTTGACGGGAGGGCCGGATGAGCAGTTCTTC. Translating it yields CASSLTGGPDEQFF. The full variable domain, in which reference TRBV5-1 and TRBJ2-1 provide the parts outside the CDR3, is KAGVTQTPRYLIKTRGQQVTLSCSPISGHRSVSWYQQTPGQGLQFLFEYFSETQRNKGNFPGRFSGRQFSNSRSEMNVSTLELGDSALYLCASSLTGGPDEQFFGPGTRLTVL.

This chain links TRBV28 with TRBJ2-7; 10 bases map to TRBD2. V gave up 6 bases and J gave up 3 bases; unmatched junction bases: 5. Germline values: CDR1 MDHEN, CDR2 SYDVKM. The CDR3 length is 14 residues. The CDR3 spells CASRLLAGYYEQYF. CDR3 coding DNA: TGTGCCAGCAGGCTACTAGCGGGGTACTACGAGCAGTACTTC.

The rearrangement joins TRBV5-1 to TRBJ2-7; TRBD1 aligns across 9 bases. The CDR3 totals 16 residues. Germline trimming cut 3 bases from V and 3 bases from J; bases unmatched to any gene: 10. Germline CDR1 SGHRS, CDR2 YFSETQ. The CDR3: CASSWLPGQGNYEQYF. The CDR3, as DNA: TGCGCCAGCAGCTGGCTACCGGGACAGGGTAACTACGAGCAGTACTTC.

This sequence joins TRBV10-2 and TRBJ2-1, with 9 bases matching TRBD1. Germline CDR1 and CDR2: WSHSY and SAAADI. The CDR3 is 15 amino acids. The trim removed 9 bases at V and 2 bases at J, leaving 8 bases unmatched. The CDR3 loop reads CASEIRDRAYNEQFF. The CDR3, as DNA: TGCGCCAGTGAAATCCGGGACAGGGCCTACAATGAGCAGTTCTTC.

This chain connects TRBV30 to TRBJ2-3; perhaps TRBD2 as D (5 bases). The germline V and J ends were trimmed by 4 bases and 0 bases, with 11 bases remaining between them. The CDR3 spans 14 residues. Germline values: CDR1 GTSNPN, CDR2 SVGIG (reference sequence). This CDR3 is CAWIPGLSTDTQYF. The CDR3 region has the DNA TGTGCCTGGATACCCGGACTGAGCACAGATACGCAGTATTTT.

The chain links TRBV27 to TRBJ1-2; TRBD1 agrees at 8 bases. Germline V gene data show CDR1 as MNHEY and CDR2 as SMNVEV (reference sequence). V was pared by 0 bases and J by 2 bases, with 5 bases of the junction left unmatched. The CDR3 has 16 residues. This chain's CDR3 is CASSLSGTGWNYGYTF. CDR3 in DNA: TGTGCCAGCAGTTTATCAGGGACAGGATGGAACTATGGCTACACCTTC.

This clone has a handful of counts. The chain couples TRBV21-1 to TRBJ2-2; TRBD2, the table's D call, was not compared with the DNA. TRBV21-1 constitutes a pseudogene. The CDR3 length is 13 residues. The DNA for the CDR3 is TGTGCCAGCAGCGTCGGTAGAACCGGGGAGCTGTTTTTT. Translating it yields CASSVGRTGELFF.

The rearrangement uses TRBV4-1 and TRBJ1-4; 8 positions agree with TRBD1. CDR3 length equals 15 residues. The V segment lost 3 bases and the J segment 6 bases; nucleotides outside the gene matches: 6. Germline V lookup: CDR1 MGHRA, CDR2 YSYEKL. CDR3 protein: CASSQRTGRDEKLFF. CDR3 DNA: TGCGCCAGCAGCCAGAGGACAGGGAGAGATGAAAAACTGTTTTTT.

The V gene is TRBV4-1, the J gene TRBJ1-1; D is possibly TRBD1 (6 bases). Germline lookup yields CDR1 MGHRA and CDR2 YSYEKL. This CDR3 has 13 amino acids. V was clipped by 7 bases and J by 4 bases, with 13 bases between them. The CDR3, as DNA: TGCGCCAGCACATACAGGGTGGGCACTGAAGCTTTCTTT. It yields the protein CASTYRVGTEAFF.

The rearrangement uses TRBV30 and TRBJ1-2; 8 nucleotides agree with TRBD1. Germline-derived CDR1 and CDR2 are GTSNPN and SVGIG (reference sequence). The CDR3 loop spans 18 amino acids. V trimming: 0 bases; J trimming: 4 bases; junction bases outside the gene matches: 16. CDR3 in amino acids: CAWSVLGRGQGSIYGYTF. In nucleotides, the CDR3 is TGTGCCTGGAGTGTACTGGGTCGTGGACAGGGAAGTATCTATGGCTACACCTTC.

The chain couples TRBV21-1 to TRBJ2-7; the D call of TRBD2 is as the table states it, not checked on the DNA. TRBV21-1 represents a pseudogene. This CDR3 has 18 amino acids. The CDR3 DNA reads TGTGCCAGCAGCAAAGCTGGGTGGGTGCTAGCGGGAGTTCCCGAGCAGTACTTC. Its protein is CASSKAGWVLAGVPEQYF.